This T cell receptor beta chain was documented in a study of blood T cell repertoires in COVID-19. As for the study in general: Samples of COVID-19 (acute and convalescent) were obtained from the United States, Italy and Spain. PBMCs, B-cell-depleted T cells, or T cells were the source of the cDNA or gDNA that made up the material.

Germline CDR1 is MNHEY and CDR2 is SVGAGI. The CDR3 has 15 residues. V trimming: 6 bases; J trimming: 8 bases; junction bases outside the gene matches: 11. Original processing notes: Nucleated cell counts were estimated from reference gene primer amplification. Assay: immunoSEQ multiplex PCR; the TCRdb copy retains only in-frame clones and omits some. V and J calls and clone size are given by that table; D and trimming were obtained from the DNA. This sample has under 200,000 clones, with 65% to 85% found just once. This clonotype was sampled from an older woman with acute or convalescent COVID-19. The specimen was peripheral blood. The rearrangement joins TRBV6-5 to TRBJ2-1, with TRBD1 identical over 9 bases. CDR3 sequence: CASRSAGTGSDEQFF. In DNA form, the CDR3 reads TGTGCCAGCAGATCGGCCGGGACAGGGAGCGATGAGCAGTTCTTC.